This T cell receptor (beta chain) was identified in a study of shared clonotypes between healthy human individuals. In the study overall: There were three CD4 naive, three CD4 memory, two CD8 naive and one CD8 memory plates per donor.

Splitting the CD4+ cells yielded a CD45RA+ naive subset and a CD45RA-negative memory subset. The CDR3 is 14 residues long. Germline CDR1 ENHRY, CDR2 SYGVKD. With 4 bases removed from V and 0 bases from J, the gap between germline ends came to 9 bases. General observations from the study: Blood alone was sampled, and tissue repertoires likely differ. Having only a few donors restricted how much genetic and exposure-history diversity was captured.

Profiled with immunoSEQ multiplex PCR; TCRdb holds only in-frame clones, not every one. The sample has about 2.3 million clones; approximately 95% are singletons. In this sample, this clone turned up once. The antigen is not known. The chain has TRBV10-3 and TRBJ1-2; the D is unclear. This receptor was identified in a man aged 18 to 30 in good health. Some clones in this sample may be carry-over from other donors' samples. The sample comprised naive CD4+ T cells from PBMCs. Indicated subset: CD45RA+ positively selected. The chain's CDR3 is CAISAVRANYGYTF. CDR3 DNA: TGTGCCATCAGTGCCGTCAGAGCTAACTATGGCTACACCTTC.